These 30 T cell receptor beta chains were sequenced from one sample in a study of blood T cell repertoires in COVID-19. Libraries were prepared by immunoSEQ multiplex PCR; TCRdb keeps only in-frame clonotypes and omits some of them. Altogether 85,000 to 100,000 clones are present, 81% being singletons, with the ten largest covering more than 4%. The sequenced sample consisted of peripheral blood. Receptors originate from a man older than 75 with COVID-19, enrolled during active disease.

The CDR3 nucleotides read TGCGCCAGCAGCTGGCCCGACAGGGGCTACGAGCAGTACTTC. Protein product: CASSWPDRGYEQYF. The chain links TRBV5-1 to TRBJ2-7; TRBD1 aligns across 8 bases. After removal of 3 bases from V and 3 bases from J, the junction contained 5 bases not matched to a gene. Per germline, CDR1 SGHRS and CDR2 YFSETQ. This CDR3 contains 14 residues.

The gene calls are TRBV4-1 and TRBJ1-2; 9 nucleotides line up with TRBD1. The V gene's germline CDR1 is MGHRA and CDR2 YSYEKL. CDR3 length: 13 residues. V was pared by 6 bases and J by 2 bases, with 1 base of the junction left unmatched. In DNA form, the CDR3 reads TGCGCCAGCAGGGGGACAGGGAACTATGGCTACACCTTC. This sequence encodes CASRGTGNYGYTF.

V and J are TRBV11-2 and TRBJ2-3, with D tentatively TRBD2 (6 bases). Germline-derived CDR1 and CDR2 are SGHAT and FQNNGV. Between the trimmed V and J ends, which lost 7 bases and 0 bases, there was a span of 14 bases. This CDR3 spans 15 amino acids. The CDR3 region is CASTPIAASTDTQYF. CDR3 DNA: TGTGCCAGCACCCCCATAGCGGCTAGCACAGATACGCAGTATTTT.

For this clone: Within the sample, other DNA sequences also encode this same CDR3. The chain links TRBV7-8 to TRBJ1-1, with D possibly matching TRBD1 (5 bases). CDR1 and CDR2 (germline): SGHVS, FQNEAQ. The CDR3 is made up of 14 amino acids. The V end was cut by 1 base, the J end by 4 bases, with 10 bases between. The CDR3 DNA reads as TGTGCCAGCAGCTTAGTGCAGGGTGGCACTGAAGCTTTCTTT. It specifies CASSLVQGGTEAFF.

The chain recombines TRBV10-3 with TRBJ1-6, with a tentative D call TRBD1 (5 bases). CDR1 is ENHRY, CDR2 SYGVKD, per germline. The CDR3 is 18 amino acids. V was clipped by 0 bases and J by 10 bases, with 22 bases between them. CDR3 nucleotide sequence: TGTGCCATCAGTGAGTCAGGCGGGAGGGGTTCTAGTCGCTCACCCCTCCACTTT. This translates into CAISESGGRGSSRSPLHF.

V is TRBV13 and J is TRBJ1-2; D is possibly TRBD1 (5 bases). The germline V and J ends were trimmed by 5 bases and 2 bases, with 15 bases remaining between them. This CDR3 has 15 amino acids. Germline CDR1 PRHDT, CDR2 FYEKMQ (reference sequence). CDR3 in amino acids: CASSRAGRTNYGYTF. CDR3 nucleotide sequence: TGTGCCAGCAGCCGGGCGGGGCGAACCAACTATGGCTACACCTTC. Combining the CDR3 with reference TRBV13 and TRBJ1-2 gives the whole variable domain AAGVIQSPRHLIKEKRETATLKCYPIPRHDTVYWYQQGPGQDPQFLISFYEKMQSDKGSIPDRFSAQQFSDYHSELNMSSLELGDSALYFCASSRAGRTNYGYTFGSGTRLTVV.

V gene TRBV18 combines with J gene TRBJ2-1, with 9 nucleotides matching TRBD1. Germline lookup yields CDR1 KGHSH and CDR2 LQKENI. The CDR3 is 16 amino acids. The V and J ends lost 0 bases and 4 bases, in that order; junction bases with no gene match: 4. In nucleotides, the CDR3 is TGTGCCAGCTCACCACCGACAGGGGGATTGTACAATGAGCAGTTCTTC. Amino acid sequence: CASSPPTGGLYNEQFF.

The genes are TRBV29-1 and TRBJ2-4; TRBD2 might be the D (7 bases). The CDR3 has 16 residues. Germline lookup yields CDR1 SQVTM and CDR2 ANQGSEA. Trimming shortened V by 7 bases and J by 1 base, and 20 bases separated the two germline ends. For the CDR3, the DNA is TGCAGCGCCGTTGCCCCGGGGGGCATGGCCAAAAACATTCAGTACTTC. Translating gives CSAVAPGGMAKNIQYF.

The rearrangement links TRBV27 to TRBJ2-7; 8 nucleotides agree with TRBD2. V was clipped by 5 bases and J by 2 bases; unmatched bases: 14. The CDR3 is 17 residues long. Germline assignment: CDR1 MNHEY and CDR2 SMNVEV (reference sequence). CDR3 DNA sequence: TGTGCCAGCAGTCCGGGAGTAAGCGGGAGCTTCACCTACGAGCAGTACTTC. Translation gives CASSPGVSGSFTYEQYF.

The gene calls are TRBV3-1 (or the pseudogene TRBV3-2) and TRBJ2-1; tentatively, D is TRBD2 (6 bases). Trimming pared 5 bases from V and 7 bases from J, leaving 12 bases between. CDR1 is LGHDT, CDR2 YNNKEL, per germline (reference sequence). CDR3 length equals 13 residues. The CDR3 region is CASSYGSLNEQFF. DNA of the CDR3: TGTGCCAGCAGCTACGGGAGTTTGAATGAGCAGTTCTTC.

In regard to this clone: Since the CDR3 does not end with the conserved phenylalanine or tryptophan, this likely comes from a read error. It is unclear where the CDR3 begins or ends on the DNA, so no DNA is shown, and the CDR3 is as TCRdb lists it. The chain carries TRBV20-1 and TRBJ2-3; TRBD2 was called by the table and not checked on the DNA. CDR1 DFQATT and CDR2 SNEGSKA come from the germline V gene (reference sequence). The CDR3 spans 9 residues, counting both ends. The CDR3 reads CSARDRARE.

In DNA form, the CDR3 reads TGTGCCAGCAGCCAGGACAGGGGGGGCACAGATACGCAGTATTTT. Its protein product is CASSQDRGGTDTQYF. J is TRBJ2-3 and V is TRBV5-4, with 10 bases lining up with TRBD1. The junction had 3 bases not matched to a gene; V was cut back by 4 bases and J by 1 base. This CDR3 is 15 amino acids long. CDR1 is SGHNT, CDR2 YYREEE, per germline (reference sequence).

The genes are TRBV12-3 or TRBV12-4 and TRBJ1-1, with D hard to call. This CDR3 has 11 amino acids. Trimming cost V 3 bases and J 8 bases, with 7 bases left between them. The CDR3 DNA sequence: TGTGCCAGCAGTTTTTCGGGAGAAGCTTTCTTT. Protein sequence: CASSFSGEAFF.

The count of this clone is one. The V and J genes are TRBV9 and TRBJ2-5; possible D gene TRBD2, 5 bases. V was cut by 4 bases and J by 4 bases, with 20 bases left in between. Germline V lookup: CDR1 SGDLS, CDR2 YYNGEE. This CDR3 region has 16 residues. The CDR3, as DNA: TGTGCCAGCAGCCCCGGTGTAGGCGGGCTGTCAGAGACCCAGTACTTC. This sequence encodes CASSPGVGGLSETQYF. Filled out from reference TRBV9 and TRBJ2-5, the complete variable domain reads DSGVTQTPKHLITATGQRVTLRCSPRSGDLSVYWYQQSLDQGLQFLIQYYNGEERAKGNILERFSAQQFPDLHSELNLSSLELGDSALYFCASSPGVGGLSETQYFGPGTRLLVL.

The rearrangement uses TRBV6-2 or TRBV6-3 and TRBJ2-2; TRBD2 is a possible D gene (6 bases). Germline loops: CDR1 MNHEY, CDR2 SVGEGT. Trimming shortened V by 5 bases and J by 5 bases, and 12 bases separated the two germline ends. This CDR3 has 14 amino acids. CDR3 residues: CASSPGRGTGELFF. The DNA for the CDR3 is TGTGCCAGCAGTCCCGGACGGGGGACCGGGGAGCTGTTTTTT.

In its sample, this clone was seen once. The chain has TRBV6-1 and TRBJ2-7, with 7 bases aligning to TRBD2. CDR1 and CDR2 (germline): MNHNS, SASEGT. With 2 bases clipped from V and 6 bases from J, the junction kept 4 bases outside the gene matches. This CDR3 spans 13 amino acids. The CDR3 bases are TGTGCCAGCAGTGAATGGGGGGGAGCCGAGCAGTACTTC. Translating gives CASSEWGGAEQYF.

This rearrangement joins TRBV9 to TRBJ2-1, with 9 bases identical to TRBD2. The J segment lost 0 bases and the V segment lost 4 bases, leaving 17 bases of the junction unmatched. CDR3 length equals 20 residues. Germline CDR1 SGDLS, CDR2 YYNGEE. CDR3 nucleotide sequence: TGTGCCAGCAGCCAACGACTAGCGGCAGAACCCTGGAGCTCCTACAATGAGCAGTTCTTC. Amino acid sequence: CASSQRLAAEPWSSYNEQFF.

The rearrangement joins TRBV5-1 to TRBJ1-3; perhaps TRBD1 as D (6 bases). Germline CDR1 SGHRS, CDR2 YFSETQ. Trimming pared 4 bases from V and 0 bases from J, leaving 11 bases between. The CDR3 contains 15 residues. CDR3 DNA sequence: TGCGCCAGCAGCCAGACAGGATTCTCTGGAAACACCATATATTTT. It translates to CASSQTGFSGNTIYF.

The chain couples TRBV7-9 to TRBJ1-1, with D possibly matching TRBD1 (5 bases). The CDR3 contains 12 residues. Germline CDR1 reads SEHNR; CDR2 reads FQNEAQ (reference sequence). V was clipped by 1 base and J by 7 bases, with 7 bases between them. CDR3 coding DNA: TGTGCCAGCAGCTTAGGACAGATTGAAGCTTTCTTT. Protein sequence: CASSLGQIEAFF.

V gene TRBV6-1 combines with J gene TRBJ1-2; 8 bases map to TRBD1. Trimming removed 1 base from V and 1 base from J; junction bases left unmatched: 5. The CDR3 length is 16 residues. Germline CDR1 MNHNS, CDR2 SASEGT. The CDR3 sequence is CASSEGQGYGNYGYTF. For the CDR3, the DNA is TGTGCCAGCAGTGAAGGACAGGGGTACGGTAACTATGGCTACACCTTC.

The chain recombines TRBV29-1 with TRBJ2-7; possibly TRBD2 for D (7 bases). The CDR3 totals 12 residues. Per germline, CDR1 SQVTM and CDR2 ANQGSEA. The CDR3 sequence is CSAQAGQDEQYF. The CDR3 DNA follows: TGCAGTGCCCAAGCGGGACAAGACGAGCAGTACTTC.

The CDR3: CASSGTGFNEQFF. The CDR3 nucleotides read TGCGCCAGCAGCGGGACAGGGTTCAATGAGCAGTTCTTC. The rearrangement uses TRBV5-1 and TRBJ2-1, with 9 bases fitting TRBD1. This CDR3 has 13 amino acids. V lost 4 bases to trimming and J lost 6 bases; unmatched junction nucleotides: 2. Germline CDR1 and CDR2: SGHRS and YFSETQ. Full variable domain (remainder filled in from reference TRBV5-1 and TRBJ2-1): KAGVTQTPRYLIKTRGQQVTLSCSPISGHRSVSWYQQTPGQGLQFLFEYFSETQRNKGNFPGRFSGRQFSNSRSEMNVSTLELGDSALYLCASSGTGFNEQFFGPGTRLTVL.

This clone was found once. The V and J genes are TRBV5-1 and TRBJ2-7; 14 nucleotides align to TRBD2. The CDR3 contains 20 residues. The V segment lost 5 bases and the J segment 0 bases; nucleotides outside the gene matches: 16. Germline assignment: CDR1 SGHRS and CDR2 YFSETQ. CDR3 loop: CASRPDLRSGLAGASYEQYF. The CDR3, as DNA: TGCGCCAGCAGGCCCGACTTGCGGTCGGGACTAGCGGGAGCCTCCTACGAGCAGTACTTC.

CDR3 DNA sequence: TGTGCCAGCAGCGGGCGGCTGGATAGAGCGGGAGAAGGGCTCGACATTCAGTACTTC. Protein sequence: CASSGRLDRAGEGLDIQYF. The chain is built from TRBV9 and TRBJ2-4; 8 bases match TRBD2. Trimming cost V 3 bases and J 8 bases; bases outside gene matches: 22. This CDR3 has 19 amino acids. CDR1 is SGDLS and CDR2 is YYNGEE in the germline V gene. The full variable domain, its missing parts supplied by reference TRBV9 and TRBJ2-4, is DSGVTQTPKHLITATGQRVTLRCSPRSGDLSVYWYQQSLDQGLQFLIQYYNGEERAKGNILERFSAQQFPDLHSELNLSSLELGDSALYFCASSGRLDRAGEGLDIQYFGAGTRLSVL.

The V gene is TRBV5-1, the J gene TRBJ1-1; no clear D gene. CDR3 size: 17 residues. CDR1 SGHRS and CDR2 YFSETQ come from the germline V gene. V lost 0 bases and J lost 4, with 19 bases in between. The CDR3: CASSLGPSDLRSTEAFF. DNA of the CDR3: TGCGCCAGCAGCTTGGGTCCTTCCGACTTGAGGAGCACTGAAGCTTTCTTT.

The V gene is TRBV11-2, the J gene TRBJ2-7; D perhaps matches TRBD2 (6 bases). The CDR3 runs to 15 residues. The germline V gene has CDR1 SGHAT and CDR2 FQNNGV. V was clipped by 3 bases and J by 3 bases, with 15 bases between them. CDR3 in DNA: TGTGCCAGCAGCTTCGGCGGGAACATTAACTACGAGCAGTACTTC. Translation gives CASSFGGNINYEQYF.

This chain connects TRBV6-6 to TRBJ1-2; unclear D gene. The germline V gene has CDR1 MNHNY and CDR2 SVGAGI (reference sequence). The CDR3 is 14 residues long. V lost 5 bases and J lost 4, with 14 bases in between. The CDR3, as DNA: TGTGCCAGCAGTGCGAGAAACGAGGGCTATGGCTACACCTTC. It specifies CASSARNEGYGYTF.

Written as DNA, the CDR3 is TGTGCCACCACAGATAGCAATCAGCCCCAGCATTTT. It encodes CATTDSNQPQHF. The chain joins TRBV10-3 to TRBJ1-5; D not resolved. Germline CDR1 is ENHRY and CDR2 is SYGVKD. Trimming took off 10 bases at V and 0 bases at J, with 7 bases between the two ends. The CDR3 runs to 12 residues.

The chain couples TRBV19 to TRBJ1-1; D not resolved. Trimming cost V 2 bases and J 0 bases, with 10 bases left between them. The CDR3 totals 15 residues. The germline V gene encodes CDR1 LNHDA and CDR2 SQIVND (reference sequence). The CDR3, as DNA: TGTGCCAGTAGTATACCCCCGGGAGTGAACACTGAAGCTTTCTTT. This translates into CASSIPPGVNTEAFF. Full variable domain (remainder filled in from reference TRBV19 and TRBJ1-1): DGGITQSPKYLFRKEGQNVTLSCEQNLNHDAMYWYRQDPGQGLRLIYYSQIVNDFQKGDIAEGYSVSREKKESFPLTVTSAQKNPTAFYLCASSIPPGVNTEAFFGQGTRLTVV.

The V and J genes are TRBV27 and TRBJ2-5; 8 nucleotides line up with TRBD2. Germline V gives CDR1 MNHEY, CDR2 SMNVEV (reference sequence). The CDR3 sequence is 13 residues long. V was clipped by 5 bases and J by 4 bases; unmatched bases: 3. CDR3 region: CASSSLAGETQYF. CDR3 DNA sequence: TGTGCCAGCAGTAGTCTAGCGGGAGAGACCCAGTACTTC.